These 8 T cell receptor beta chains originate from one sample sequenced in a study of blood T cells in healthy people across ages. A second 7 to 11 cycle PCR used barcoded and J-beta primers. Using its own MiXCR run on the 5' RACE reads, TCRdb lists one record per CDR3 protein. This sample carries more than 800,000 distinct CDR3 sequences, more than 25% of them seen once, and the ten largest clones take 15% to 20%. The sequencing sample was made of blood. These receptors were taken from a woman older than 75 in good health.

This clonotype has a count of ten or more. The chain joins TRBV27 to TRBJ2-5; 10 nucleotides agree with TRBD1. Trimming removed 3 bases from V and 5 bases from J; junction bases left unmatched: 9. CDR3 length: 16 residues. Germline CDR1 and CDR2: MNHEY and SMNVEV (reference sequence). CDR3 region: CASSFAQTGGGETQYF. The CDR3 DNA reads TGTGCCAGCAGTTTCGCCCAGACAGGGGGCGGCGAGACCCAGTACTTC.

This clonotype was observed many times. The V and J genes are TRBV4-1 and TRBJ2-1; D remains ambiguous. The CDR3 has 14 residues. Germline CDR1 MGHRA, CDR2 YSYEKL. Between the trimmed V and J ends, which lost 1 base and 6 bases, there was a span of 10 bases. CDR3 loop: CASSQVYQLNEQFF. CDR3 nucleotide sequence: TGCGCCAGCAGCCAAGTTTACCAACTCAATGAGCAGTTCTTC.

The J gene is TRBJ2-3, the V gene TRBV6-1, with 9 bases identical to TRBD1. The germline gives CDR1 MNHNS, CDR2 SASEGT. There are 17 residues in the CDR3. Trimming removed 6 bases from V and 0 bases from J; junction bases left unmatched: 10. In nucleotides, the CDR3 is TGTGCCAGCAGGGGACAGGGCAATTTTTTTAGCACAGATACGCAGTATTTT. As protein: CASRGQGNFFSTDTQYF.

Many counts were recorded for this clonotype. This rearrangement joins TRBV6-9 to TRBJ2-6; tentatively, D is TRBD1 or TRBD2 (5 bases each). Germline CDR1 is MNHGY and CDR2 is SVAAGI. This CDR3 region has 17 residues. V dropped 5 bases and J dropped 0 bases, with 14 bases sitting between them. DNA of the CDR3: TGTGCCAGCAGTCCGGGACCCTCGAGCTCTGGGGCCAACGTCCTGACTTTC. Translating it yields CASSPGPSSSGANVLTF.

In this sample, this clonotype turned up many times. The rearrangement uses TRBV7-8 and TRBJ2-1; D gene unclear. CDR3 size: 17 residues. CDR1 and CDR2 from the germline V gene are SGHVS and FQNEAQ. V was trimmed by 1 base and J by 4 bases, leaving 17 bases between them. The CDR3 nucleotides are TGTGCCAGCAGCTTAGATCCACGGGCGGACCCTTACAATGAGCAGTTCTTC. Residues: CASSLDPRADPYNEQFF.

With respect to this clonotype: A much larger clone differs from this one at a single base, so this may be a read error. The rearrangement links TRBV5-6 to TRBJ2-1; 7 bases line up with TRBD1. With the DNA end fitting TRBJ2-7 better, the J assignment may be wrong. The CDR3 totals 15 residues. Germline V gives CDR1 SGHDT, CDR2 YYEEEE. This chain's CDR3 is CASSPPGTAYNEQYF. For the CDR3, the DNA is TGTGCCAGCAGCCCTCCCGGGACAGCCTACAATGAGCAGTACTTC.

The table lists this clonotype with many counts. The CDR3 nucleotides are TGTGCCAGCAGTTTAGAGGGCTCCGAGCAGTACTTC. Protein: CASSLEGSEQYF. The J gene is TRBJ2-7, the V gene TRBV12-3 or TRBV12-4; D is ambiguous. The CDR3 extends over 12 amino acids. Deletions cut 1 base from V and 6 bases from J, with 7 bases between.

The chain uses TRBV7-2 and TRBJ2-7; TRBD1 aligns across 9 bases. The V segment lost 4 bases and the J segment 6 bases; nucleotides outside the gene matches: 4. The CDR3 runs 13 residues. Per the germline V gene, CDR1 is SGHTA and CDR2 is FQGNSA. CDR3 sequence (DNA): TGTGCCAGCAGCTCAGACAGGGGGTTCGAGCAGTACTTC. It codes for CASSSDRGFEQYF.